What follows describes a single TCR beta chain. The antigen is not known. Germline CDR1 reads LNHDA; CDR2 reads SQIVND (reference sequence). V dropped 7 bases and J dropped 4 bases, with 16 bases sitting between them. CDR3 length: 14 amino acids. The method was immunoSEQ multiplex PCR; TCRdb's version includes in-frame clones alone and lacks a portion of them. The sample includes fewer than 150,000 clones, about 93% of them seen just once. The data belong to a study of T cell responses to AZD1222 COVID-19 vaccine. Findings of the study overall: Spike-spanning, vaccine-associated CD4 TCRs were dominant at 160-218 and 743-854. Clonal diversity may have been underestimated, and the donors were mostly white British, with more females than males.

The V and J genes are TRBV19 and TRBJ1-2; maybe TRBD1 (6 bases). Here the sequenced sample was peripheral blood, taken on day 0 of AZD1222 vaccination. The source is an adult in good health. CDR3 region: CASTDGGAVYGYTF. The CDR3 nucleotides are TGTGCCAGTACCGATGGGGGGGCAGTCTATGGCTACACCTTC.